This T cell receptor (beta chain) was profiled in a study of blood T cell repertoires in COVID-19. Study-wide background: Acute and convalescent COVID-19 specimens originated in the United States, Italy and Spain.

The authors' processing: Researchers report that nucleated cell counts were estimated from reference gene primer amplification. Clones were sequenced by immunoSEQ multiplex PCR, and TCRdb holds only the in-frame ones, with some missing. V and J calls and clone size are given by that table; D and trimming were obtained from the DNA. Of under 35,000 clones listed, roughly four fifths are singletons. This clone was picked up a small number of times. The V and J ends lost 6 bases and 0 bases respectively, with 12 bases between them. CDR1 LNHDA and CDR2 SQIVND come from the germline V gene (reference sequence). The CDR3 sequence is 14 residues long.

The specimen was peripheral blood. V gene TRBV19 combines with J gene TRBJ2-7; D is uncertain. The TCR was taken from a man between 70 and 80 years old with acute or convalescent COVID-19. This chain's CDR3 is CASSPPRPSYEQYF. The CDR3, as DNA: TGTGCCAGTAGCCCCCCGAGGCCCTCCTACGAGCAGTACTTC. Based on the CDR3 plus reference TRBV19 and TRBJ2-7, the full variable domain is DGGITQSPKYLFRKEGQNVTLSCEQNLNHDAMYWYRQDPGQGLRLIYYSQIVNDFQKGDIAEGYSVSREKKESFPLTVTSAQKNPTAFYLCASSPPRPSYEQYFGPGTRLTVT.